The 7 T cell receptor beta chains listed next were all sequenced from one sample in a study of T cells in Graves' hyperthyroidism and ophthalmopathy. RNA transcripts served as the template for amplifying TCR beta CDR3 regions. With the HTBI primer set, the TCR CDR3 went through a first round of RT-PCR. TCRdb reprocessed the multiplex PCR reads with MiXCR, giving one entry per CDR3 protein. Here the sample spans 350,000 to 400,000 distinct CDR3 sequences, about 15% being singletons. The source material was blood. The receptors here all came from a woman aged 55-70 years with Graves' hyperthyroidism.

This rearrangement joins TRBV11-2 to TRBJ2-7, with TRBD1 matching over 7 bases. Germline V gene sequence: CDR1 SGHAT, CDR2 FQNNGV. CDR3 length: 16 amino acids. V lost 1 base and J lost 4; bases outside the gene matches: 10. CDR3 in amino acids: CASSLVKGAQWYEQYF. CDR3 sequence (DNA): TGTGCCAGCAGCTTAGTGAAGGGGGCTCAGTGGTACGAGCAGTACTTC.

This chain uses TRBV24-1 with TRBJ2-1, with TRBD2 matching over 11 bases. Germline V gene data show CDR1 as KGHDR and CDR2 as SFDVKD. This CDR3 contains 15 residues. J was trimmed by 7 bases and V by 2 bases; bases with no gene match: 3. The CDR3 DNA sequence: TGTGCCACCAGTGATTCCCGGACTAGCGGGAATGAGCAGTTCTTC. Translating gives CATSDSRTSGNEQFF.

Many counts were recorded for this clonotype. The chain is built from TRBV12-3 or TRBV12-4 and TRBJ2-7; maybe TRBD1 (9 bases). Deletions cut 6 bases from V and 4 bases from J, with 19 bases between. The CDR3 runs 15 residues. CDR3 sequence reads: CASSPRGGQGYEQYF. CDR3 in DNA: TGTGCCAGCAGCCCCCGGGGGGGACAGGGATACGAGCAGTACTTC.

The chain joins TRBV5-1 to TRBJ2-7; TRBD1 aligns across 9 bases. V dropped 4 bases and J dropped 7; count of bases not matched to a gene: 9. Looked up from germline, CDR1 is SGHRS and CDR2 is YFSETQ. This CDR3 region has 14 residues. The CDR3 coding sequence is TGCGCCAGCAGCACGTGGACAGGGGTGGAGGAGCAGTACTTC. It encodes CASSTWTGVEEQYF.

This clonotype has a handful of counts. CDR3 loop: CASSAPGGAADTQYF. DNA of the CDR3: TGTGCCAGCAGTGCCCCCGGGGGCGCGGCAGATACGCAGTATTTT. The rearrangement joins TRBV28 to TRBJ2-3; D might be TRBD1 or TRBD2, each matching 6 bases. There are 15 residues in the CDR3. The V gene lost 5 bases and the J gene lost 4 bases, with 16 bases spanning the gap. Germline V lookup: CDR1 MDHEN, CDR2 SYDVKM. Supplemented by reference TRBV28 and TRBJ2-3, the full variable domain reads DVKVTQSSRYLVKRTGEKVFLECVQDMDHENMFWYRQDPGLGLRLIYFSYDVKMKEKGDIPEGYSVSREKKERFSLILESASTNQTSMYLCASSAPGGAADTQYFGPGTRLTVL.

Many counts were recorded for this clonotype. V and J are TRBV6-5 and TRBJ1-1; the D is unclear. Trimming cost V 0 bases and J 0 bases, with 8 bases left between them. This CDR3 is 15 amino acids long. From germline, CDR1 is MNHEY and CDR2 SVGAGI. CDR3 sequence: CASSYSGYMNTEAFF. As DNA, the CDR3 is TGTGCCAGCAGTTACTCGGGGTACATGAACACTGAAGCTTTCTTT.

This clonotype was counted between two and nine times. The chain carries TRBV5-1 and TRBJ2-5, with 12 bases lining up with TRBD2. The junction had 9 bases not matched to a gene; V was cut back by 2 bases and J by 10 bases. The length of the CDR3 is 15 residues. The germline CDR1 and CDR2 sequences are SGHRS and YFSETQ. The CDR3 here is CASSFTSGRPQDQYF. The CDR3 DNA reads as TGCGCCAGCAGCTTCACTAGCGGGAGGCCCCAGGACCAGTACTTC.